Sequencing of this T cell receptor beta chain was carried out in a study of blood T cell repertoires in COVID-19. Study as a whole: Specimens from acute and convalescent COVID-19 originated in the United States, Italy and Spain. PBMCs, B-cell-depleted T cells, or T cells were the source of the cDNA or gDNA that made up the material.

In the original analysis: Estimated nucleated cell counts came from reference gene primer amplification. TCRdb's table, derived via immunoSEQ multiplex PCR, lists solely in-frame clones and lacks some. V and J calls plus clone size are reproduced from that table; the DNA served to infer D and trimming. The table records 65,000 to 70,000 clones, about 90% of them present only once. Unmatched junction bases numbered 7, after V lost 3 bases and J lost 7 bases. Germline lookup yields CDR1 KGHSH and CDR2 LQKENI. The CDR3 consists of 15 residues. The sequencing input was peripheral blood. This receptor was identified in a middle-aged man with active COVID-19. The genes are TRBV18 and TRBJ2-1, with TRBD2 matching over 9 bases. Written as DNA, the CDR3 is TGTGCCAGCTCACCTTCCACTAGCGGGCGTAATGAGCAGTTCTTC. Residues: CASSPSTSGRNEQFF.